This T cell receptor beta chain emerged from a study of identical twins. Each CDR3 protein gets one entry after TCRdb re-called the 5' RACE reads with MiXCR. The sample consists of approximately 550,000 distinct CDR3 sequences, around 24% of them appearing once. General observations from the study: While abundant cord blood beta clonotypes carried fewer insertions, memory repertoires showed no such pattern.

About this clonotype: The antigen is not known.

These records were also assigned to another study, of yellow fever vaccine responses in identical twins.

Input material: CD4+ T cells sorted from blood. The source is a woman aged 18-29 years in good health.

CDR3 in DNA: TGTGCCACCAGCAGAAACAGGGAGAGACTGTTTTTT. Its translation is CATSRNRERLFF. This chain uses TRBV15 with TRBJ1-4, with a possible D match to TRBD1 (6 bases). The length of the CDR3 is 12 residues. The V end lost 2 bases, the J end lost 13 bases, and 11 bases lay between the germline ends. CDR1 and CDR2 from the germline V gene are LNHNV and YYDKDF (reference sequence).